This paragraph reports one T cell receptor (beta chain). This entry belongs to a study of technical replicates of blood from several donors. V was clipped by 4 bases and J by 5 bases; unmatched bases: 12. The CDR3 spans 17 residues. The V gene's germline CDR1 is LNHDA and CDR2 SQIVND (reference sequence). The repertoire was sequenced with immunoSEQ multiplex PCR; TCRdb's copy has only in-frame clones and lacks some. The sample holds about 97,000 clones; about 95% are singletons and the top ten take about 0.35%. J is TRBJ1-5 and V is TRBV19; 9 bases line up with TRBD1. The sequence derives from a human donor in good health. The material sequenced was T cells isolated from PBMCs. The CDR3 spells CASSTGTGLLIYQPQHF. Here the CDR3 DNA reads TGTGCCAGTAGTACCGGGACAGGGCTTTTGATCTATCAGCCCCAGCATTTT.